This T cell receptor beta chain was sequenced during a study of patients and donors after allogeneic stem cell transplantation. TCRdb passed the RT-PCR reads through MiXCR, listing each CDR3 protein once. The sample gives about a million distinct CDR3 sequences, more than 15% of which show up once; roughly 6% is in the top ten. This CDR3 contains 11 residues. The V gene's germline CDR1 is DFQATT and CDR2 SNEGSKA (reference sequence). Trimming took 5 bases from V and 7 from J, leaving 11 bases between them. The sequence came from a human donor who was either an allogeneic HSCT recipient or a stem cell or donor lymphocyte infusion donor (not recorded which). It is not recorded whose cells these are; they may come from a transplant donor. The chain is built from TRBV20-1 and TRBJ1-2; D possibly corresponds to TRBD1 (5 bases). Source material: blood, either unsorted or a sorted T cell fraction (not recorded which). The CDR3, as DNA: TGCAGTGCTTATGACAGCACTGGCTACACCTTC. Protein: CSAYDSTGYTF.